This TCR beta chain was documented in a study of T cell repertoires in cytomegalovirus infection. Overall study: Matching HLA type, along with CMV infection, was indicated by public TCR beta signatures.

Each CDR3 protein is one row after TCRdb ran MiXCR on the reads. The repertoire includes under 600,000 distinct CDR3 sequences, about 15% of them detected once, and about 24% sits in the top ten. The V end lost 2 bases, the J end lost 11 bases, and 15 bases lay between the germline ends. CDR3 size: 13 residues. Germline CDR1 reads MNHEY; CDR2 reads SVGAGI. Overall study findings and caveats: Using cumulative public TCR beta family frequency, the authors identified those who carried CMV together with the relevant HLA. In two of eight donors, the top clonotype was HLA-C-restricted CMV-specific.

In regard to this clonotype: Its matching antigen is unknown.

This TCR came from a human donor in good health (CMV status not recorded). Some clones in this sample may be carry-over from other donors' samples. Sequenced sample: CD8+ T cells from PBMCs. The V call is TRBV6-5, the J call TRBJ1-1; D is undetermined. CDR3 DNA sequence: TGTGCCAGCAGTTACGATATCGCCACGGGGGCTTTCTTT. It encodes CASSYDIATGAFF.